This record covers a single T cell receptor (beta chain). Measured with immunoSEQ multiplex PCR; TCRdb has only the in-frame clones, and not every one. This sample carries some 71,000 clones, 89% of them seen once, and the ten largest clones take less than 6%. The data were taken from a study of control samples from healthy donors and cancer patients. Trimming removed 0 bases at V and 0 bases at J, with 5 bases between. CDR3 length equals 14 residues. From germline, CDR1 is MNHEY and CDR2 SVGEGT. This chain links TRBV6-2 or TRBV6-3 with TRBJ1-1; D unresolved. Sequenced input: PBMCs. This receptor was obtained from a man aged 55-75 years with colorectal cancer. The CDR3 DNA reads TGTGCCAGCAGTTACTCTATGCTGAACACTGAAGCTTTCTTT. It codes for CASSYSMLNTEAFF.